This TCR beta chain stems from a study of blood T cell repertoires in COVID-19. Whole-study context: From the United States, Italy and Spain came samples of acute and convalescent COVID-19. The analysed material was cDNA or gDNA that came from T cells, B-cell-depleted T cells, or PBMCs.

As handled by the study authors: Cell counts per sample came from amplifying reference gene primers. TCRdb keeps only in-frame clones here, not all; method: immunoSEQ multiplex PCR. V, J and clone size are those of that table, while D and trimming were read from the DNA. The sample contains approximately 170,000 clones, less than 85% of which appear only once. Germline V gene sequence: CDR1 SGHVS, CDR2 FQNEAQ. The CDR3 totals 16 residues. Trimming removed 6 bases from V and 3 bases from J, with 20 bases in between. This chain links TRBV7-8 with TRBJ1-1, with D perhaps matching TRBD1 (6 bases). The sample comprised peripheral blood. The clonotype originates from an elderly woman with active or convalescent COVID-19. The CDR3 reads CASRKIKQGLDTEAFF. In DNA form, the CDR3 reads TGTGCCAGCAGAAAGATAAAACAGGGCCTGGACACTGAAGCTTTCTTT.